The 30 T cell receptor beta chains below were found in one sample sequenced in a study of CD8 T cells in ankylosing spondylitis. TCRdb recomputed calls from the 5' RACE reads with MiXCR, one row per CDR3 protein. Of over 600,000 distinct CDR3 sequences in the sample, around 20% were seen once. Antigen specificity for these receptors is unknown. Study-wide results and limits: A TCR beta motif of eight highly homologous variants appeared characteristic of ankylosing spondylitis blood.

Sequenced sample: blood, either unsorted or a sorted T cell fraction (not recorded which). The origin of the receptors is a male donor with ankylosing spondylitis.

This clonotype was counted many times. The chain is built from TRBV12-3 or TRBV12-4 and TRBJ1-2, with D possibly TRBD1 on 5 matching bases. The CDR3 runs 14 residues. V was trimmed by 7 bases and J by 3 bases, leaving 15 bases between them. CDR3: CASTYDGGDYGYTF. The CDR3 DNA sequence: TGTGCCAGCACCTACGACGGGGGGGACTATGGCTACACCTTC.

CDR3 sequence reads: CASHDPGFNEQFF. As DNA, the CDR3 is TGCGCCAGCCACGACCCCGGGTTCAATGAGCAGTTCTTC. This rearrangement joins TRBV5-1 to TRBJ2-1; D is unclear. The CDR3 consists of 13 residues. Germline CDR1 SGHRS, CDR2 YFSETQ. V lost 7 bases, J lost 6 bases, and 14 bases lay in between.

The gene calls are TRBV5-1 and TRBJ2-7; the match to TRBD2 covers 9 bases. Trimming took 0 bases from V and 5 from J; bases not matched to a gene: 6. Germline-derived CDR1 and CDR2 are SGHRS and YFSETQ. CDR3 length equals 15 residues. The DNA for the CDR3 is TGCGCCAGCAGCTTGGGGCGGGCTAGCGGGGACGAGCAGTACTTC. Amino acids: CASSLGRASGDEQYF.

This clonotype was seen more than once but under ten times. This CDR3 reads CASSQDWAGAPRETQYF. The CDR3 coding sequence is TGTGCCAGCAGCCAAGACTGGGCGGGGGCTCCTCGGGAGACCCAGTACTTC. The V gene is TRBV4-2, the J gene TRBJ2-5; TRBD2 might be the D (7 bases). The germline V gene has CDR1 LGHNA and CDR2 YNFKEQ. The CDR3 consists of 17 residues. Trimming took 0 bases from V and 5 from J, leaving 19 bases between them.

The J gene is TRBJ2-3, the V gene TRBV20-1; 14 bases fit TRBD2. After removal of 2 bases from V and 11 bases from J, the junction contained 9 bases not matched to a gene. This CDR3 has 15 amino acids. Germline V lookup: CDR1 DFQATT, CDR2 SNEGSKA (reference sequence). Here the CDR3 reads CSARSAGTSGREQYF. CDR3 nucleotides: TGCAGTGCTAGATCCGCCGGGACTAGCGGGAGAGAGCAGTATTTT.

The rearrangement joins TRBV20-1 to TRBJ2-3, with D tentatively TRBD2 (5 bases). Germline loops: CDR1 DFQATT, CDR2 SNEGSKA (reference sequence). V was cut by 2 bases and J by 3 bases, with 12 bases left in between. CDR3 size: 14 residues. CDR3 nucleotides: TGCAGTGCTAGACGGGGAGTTGAGACAGATACGCAGTATTTT. Amino acid sequence: CSARRGVETDTQYF.

The chain employs TRBV9 and TRBJ1-2; tentative D call: TRBD1 (6 bases). This CDR3 is 15 amino acids long. V was trimmed by 3 bases and J by 8 bases, leaving 20 bases between them. Germline values: CDR1 SGDLS, CDR2 YYNGEE. The CDR3, as DNA: TGTGCCAGCAGCGCCCAAGGACAGTTACGACGGGGCTACACCTTC. It encodes CASSAQGQLRRGYTF. Based on the CDR3 plus reference TRBV9 and TRBJ1-2, the full variable domain is DSGVTQTPKHLITATGQRVTLRCSPRSGDLSVYWYQQSLDQGLQFLIQYYNGEERAKGNILERFSAQQFPDLHSELNLSSLELGDSALYFCASSAQGQLRRGYTFGSGTRLTVV.

This clonotype has more than one count but fewer than ten. The J gene is TRBJ2-5, the V gene TRBV4-1; no firm D call. The CDR3 totals 16 residues. The V and J ends lost 0 bases and 2 bases respectively, with 13 bases between them. Per the germline V gene, CDR1 is MGHRA and CDR2 is YSYEKL. The CDR3 coding sequence is TGCGCCAGCAGCCAAGATAAGGGAATAGATCAAGAGACCCAGTACTTC. Its translation is CASSQDKGIDQETQYF.

The rearrangement joins TRBV7-2 to TRBJ2-6; D unresolved. The germline V and J ends were trimmed by 4 bases and 0 bases, with 7 bases remaining between them. The CDR3 has 15 amino acids. Germline CDR1 and CDR2: SGHTA and FQGNSA. Written as DNA, the CDR3 is TGTGCCAGCAGCTGGACCAGCTCTGGGGCCAACGTCCTGACTTTC. Protein sequence: CASSWTSSGANVLTF.

The table lists this clonotype with a few counts. The chain carries TRBV20-1 and TRBJ2-5, with 15 bases aligning to TRBD2. The length of the CDR3 is 16 residues. With 4 bases clipped from V and 2 bases from J, the junction kept 5 bases outside the gene matches. Germline V lookup: CDR1 DFQATT, CDR2 SNEGSKA (reference sequence). In DNA form, the CDR3 reads TGCAGTGCTAATCGAGGACTAGCGGGAGGGCAAGAGACCCAGTACTTC. This translates into CSANRGLAGGQETQYF.

This clonotype was found a few times. The rearrangement uses TRBV28 and TRBJ2-1, with 7 bases that match TRBD2. Germline V gene sequence: CDR1 MDHEN, CDR2 SYDVKM. This CDR3 comprises 13 residues. Germline trimming cut 4 bases from V and 6 bases from J; bases unmatched to any gene: 3. The chain's CDR3 is CASSSPGGNEQFF. CDR3 DNA sequence: TGTGCCAGCAGTTCACCGGGGGGCAATGAGCAGTTCTTC. Looking up the rest from reference TRBV28 and TRBJ2-1 gives the full variable domain: DVKVTQSSRYLVKRTGEKVFLECVQDMDHENMFWYRQDPGLGLRLIYFSYDVKMKEKGDIPEGYSVSREKKERFSLILESASTNQTSMYLCASSSPGGNEQFFGPGTRLTVL.

The genes are TRBV20-1 and TRBJ2-1; 13 bases agree with TRBD2. V lost 2 bases and J lost 7; bases outside the gene matches: 8. Germline V lookup: CDR1 DFQATT, CDR2 SNEGSKA (reference sequence). This CDR3 has 16 amino acids. Written as DNA, the CDR3 is TGCAGTGCTAGAAGACTAGCGGGGGGCGTCTTTAATGAGCAGTTCTTC. Translation: CSARRLAGGVFNEQFF.

The chain couples TRBV7-6 to TRBJ2-5; D is unclear. Germline CDR1 SGHVS, CDR2 FNYEAQ. Trimming pared 1 base from V and 5 bases from J, leaving 14 bases between. The CDR3 consists of 15 residues. CDR3 loop: CASSLVRTAQETQYF. The CDR3 DNA reads TGTGCCAGCAGCTTAGTTAGGACGGCTCAGGAGACCCAGTACTTC.

The rearrangement links TRBV10-3 to TRBJ2-7; 8 bases align to TRBD2. There are 12 residues in the CDR3. The V gene end was trimmed by 10 bases and the J gene end by 0 bases; junction bases not matched to a gene: 2. In germline, CDR1 is ENHRY, CDR2 SYGVKD. CDR3 sequence (DNA): TGTGCCACACTAGCGGACTCCTACGAGCAGTACTTC. Amino acids: CATLADSYEQYF.

This clonotype appeared a few times. The rearrangement links TRBV6-1 to TRBJ1-1; D not certain. The germline gives CDR1 MNHNS, CDR2 SASEGT. V lost 3 bases, J lost 7 bases, and 9 bases lay in between. There are 12 residues in the CDR3. The CDR3 DNA reads as TGTGCCAGCAGTGAGAGAGGCCGTGAAGCTTTCTTT. Translating gives CASSERGREAFF.

V is TRBV29-1 and J is TRBJ2-6; 11 bases fit TRBD1. This CDR3 region has 18 residues. V dropped 5 bases and J dropped 4; count of bases not matched to a gene: 13. In germline, CDR1 is SQVTM, CDR2 ANQGSEA. The DNA of the CDR3 is TGCAGCGTTCGAGTTCCCGGACAGGGGGCGGGGGGGGCCAACGTCCTGACTTTC. This gives the protein CSVRVPGQGAGGANVLTF.

This clonotype was observed a handful of times. J is TRBJ2-7 and V is TRBV5-1, with TRBD2 matching 8 bases. V was pared by 6 bases and J by 4 bases, with 9 bases of the junction left unmatched. The CDR3 is 14 amino acids. The germline gives CDR1 SGHRS, CDR2 YFSETQ. The CDR3 spells CASTTGRGSYEQYF. DNA of the CDR3: TGCGCCAGCACTACCGGGAGGGGATCGTACGAGCAGTACTTC.

This clonotype was detected a few times. The chain uses TRBV19 and TRBJ1-1, with D possibly TRBD1 on 6 matching bases. The CDR3 has 13 residues. The V end was cut by 10 bases, the J end by 1 base, with 13 bases between. Germline values: CDR1 LNHDA, CDR2 SQIVND (reference sequence). This CDR3 reads CATNRARNTEAFF. The CDR3 DNA follows: TGTGCCACTAACAGGGCGCGGAACACTGAAGCTTTCTTT.

The chain combines TRBV20-1 with TRBJ2-5; 10 nucleotides line up with TRBD2. V dropped 5 bases and J dropped 4; count of bases not matched to a gene: 10. The CDR3 length is 15 residues. Germline CDR1 reads DFQATT; CDR2 reads SNEGSKA (reference sequence). CDR3 DNA: TGCAGTGCTCCGTTGGGGGGACTAGCGAGAGAGACCCAGTACTTC. Encoded protein: CSAPLGGLARETQYF.

This clonotype has more than one count but fewer than ten. The gene calls are TRBV12-3 or TRBV12-4 and TRBJ2-5; 10 positions agree with TRBD2. Trimming took 5 bases from V and 2 from J; bases not matched to a gene: 5. There are 15 residues in the CDR3. CDR3 sequence reads: CASSRTSGLQETQYF. In DNA, the CDR3 is TGTGCCAGCAGTCGGACTAGCGGCCTTCAAGAGACCCAGTACTTC.

The table lists this clonotype with a few counts. CDR3 sequence reads: CATAGNTGELFF. CDR3 DNA: TGTGCCACAGCGGGAAACACCGGGGAGCTGTTTTTT. The chain carries TRBV7-6 and TRBJ2-2; 7 nucleotides align to TRBD2. The germline CDR1 and CDR2 sequences are SGHVS and FNYEAQ. V lost 10 bases, J lost 2 bases, and 1 base stayed unmatched. This CDR3 has 12 amino acids.

The rearrangement joins TRBV6-5 to TRBJ1-3; D not resolved. This CDR3 region has 11 residues. Trimming shortened V by 8 bases and J by 6 bases, and 8 bases separated the two germline ends. Germline V CDR1 and CDR2: MNHEY, SVGAGI. For the CDR3, the DNA is TGTGCCAGCTTCCGTGAAAACACCATATATTTT. Translated: CASFRENTIYF.

The chain employs TRBV30 and TRBJ1-1; the D is unclear. CDR1 GTSNPN and CDR2 SVGIG come from the germline V gene (reference sequence). V shed 3 bases and J shed 2 bases, with 16 bases lying between them. The CDR3 loop spans 15 amino acids. CDR3 protein: CAWSKTPDGNTEAFF. CDR3 in DNA: TGTGCCTGGAGCAAAACCCCGGACGGAAACACTGAAGCTTTCTTT.

The table lists this clonotype with a few counts. This chain links TRBV27 with TRBJ2-1; perhaps TRBD1 as D (5 bases). From germline, CDR1 is MNHEY and CDR2 SMNVEV (reference sequence). V lost 2 bases and J lost 13, with 15 bases in between. The CDR3 covers 13 residues. Here the CDR3 DNA reads TGTGCCAGCAGTTTAGGGGCCGGGTCTCCACAGTTCTTC. Translation: CASSLGAGSPQFF.

V usage is TRBV24-1 and J usage is TRBJ2-5; D may be TRBD1 or TRBD2 (5 bases each). CDR3 length equals 13 residues. The V end lost 5 bases, the J end lost 5 bases, and 11 bases lay between the germline ends. The germline CDR1 and CDR2 sequences are KGHDR and SFDVKD. The CDR3 reads CATSGGWSETQYF. In DNA, the CDR3 is TGTGCCACCAGTGGGGGGTGGAGCGAGACCCAGTACTTC.

CDR3 region: CASSETGGDDTQYF. The DNA for the CDR3 is TGTGCCAGCAGTGAAACAGGGGGCGACGATACGCAGTATTTT. The chain has TRBV28 and TRBJ2-3; TRBD1 matches 9 bases. Germline loops: CDR1 MDHEN, CDR2 SYDVKM. The trim removed 5 bases at V and 6 bases at J, leaving 6 bases unmatched. The CDR3 has 14 residues.

The CDR3 nucleotides read TGTGCCAGCAGCGGATTTGCGGGATTAGCTTTCTTT. It encodes CASSGFAGLAFF. V gene TRBV9 combines with J gene TRBJ1-1; D is unresolved. This CDR3 has 12 amino acids. V shed 3 bases and J shed 10 bases, with 13 bases lying between them. Per the germline V gene, CDR1 is SGDLS and CDR2 is YYNGEE.

At least ten counts were recorded for this clonotype. J is TRBJ2-7 and V is TRBV12-3 or TRBV12-4, with 11 bases fitting TRBD2. Trimming removed 2 bases from V and 0 bases from J; junction bases left unmatched: 15. The CDR3 is 20 amino acids. CDR3 sequence: CASSLSIWGLADLSSYEQYF. In nucleotides, the CDR3 is TGTGCCAGCAGTTTATCTATCTGGGGACTAGCGGACCTAAGCTCCTACGAGCAGTACTTC.

This sequence joins TRBV25-1 and TRBJ2-6, with D uncertain. Trimming took 3 bases from V and 0 from J, leaving 6 bases between them. The V gene's germline CDR1 is MGHDK and CDR2 SYGVNS. The CDR3 has 15 amino acids. CDR3: CASSDRSSGANVLTF. The CDR3, as DNA: TGTGCCAGCAGTGACCGAAGCTCTGGGGCCAACGTCCTGACTTTC.

In its sample, this clonotype was seen a few times. The chain's CDR3 is CSARTSFETQYF. CDR3 bases: TGCAGTGCCCGGACTAGTTTTGAGACCCAGTACTTC. The V call is TRBV20-1, the J call TRBJ2-5; the match to TRBD2 covers 7 bases. The V gene's germline CDR1 is DFQATT and CDR2 SNEGSKA (reference sequence). This CDR3 region has 12 residues. V lost 6 bases and J lost 5; bases outside the gene matches: 6.